The entry below describes one T cell receptor (beta chain). These data come from a study of control samples from healthy donors and cancer patients. TCRdb keeps only in-frame clones here, not all; method: immunoSEQ multiplex PCR. The sample shows around 94,000 clones, just over 90% of them seen only once. The CDR3 runs 14 residues. V was clipped by 6 bases and J by 0 bases, with 8 bases between them. Looked up from germline, CDR1 is MRHNA and CDR2 is SNTAGT. The source material was blood. The source is a woman aged 18-29 years in good health. The V gene is TRBV6-4, the J gene TRBJ2-2; weak D call: TRBD2 (6 bases). The CDR3 bases are TGTGCCAGCAGAGGAGGGACGAACACCGGGGAGCTGTTTTTT. Translation gives CASRGGTNTGELFF.